Shown below are 26 T cell receptor beta chains from a single sample sequenced in a study of T cells in Graves' hyperthyroidism and ophthalmopathy. Amplified TCR beta CDR3 regions derived from RNA transcripts. The HTBI primer set drove a first-round RT-PCR of the TCR CDR3. Each CDR3 protein is one row after TCRdb ran MiXCR on the multiplex PCR reads. This sample yields some 600,000 distinct CDR3 sequences, of which around 14% are seen a single time; roughly 5.7% belongs to the top ten. Sequencing used blood. The source is a young woman with Graves' hyperthyroidism that later progressed to Graves' ophthalmopathy.

This clonotype came up many times. The V gene is TRBV12-3 or TRBV12-4, the J gene TRBJ2-3; 8 bases are a match to TRBD1. The CDR3 runs to 17 residues. Germline trimming cut 7 bases from V and 0 bases from J; bases unmatched to any gene: 12. The CDR3 reads CASTLHRQGHSTDTQYF. In nucleotides, the CDR3 is TGTGCCAGCACCTTACACCGACAGGGGCATAGCACAGATACGCAGTATTTT.

This clonotype was seen many times. The V call is TRBV12-3 or TRBV12-4, the J call TRBJ2-7; the D call may be TRBD1 or TRBD2 (7 bases each). The CDR3 is 16 amino acids. Deletions cut 0 bases from V and 6 bases from J, with 18 bases between. The CDR3: CASSLARQGTGGEQYF. Written as DNA, the CDR3 is TGTGCCAGCAGTTTAGCCCGACAGGGCACGGGGGGCGAGCAGTACTTC.

This rearrangement joins TRBV2 to TRBJ2-5; D may be TRBD1 or TRBD2 (6 bases each). Germline V lookup: CDR1 SNHLY, CDR2 FYNNEI. V gave up 6 bases and J gave up 5 bases, with 16 bases separating them. The CDR3 extends over 14 amino acids. DNA of the CDR3: TGTGCCAGCAGCGCAGAAGGGGGGAAGGAGACCCAGTACTTC. This gives the protein CASSAEGGKETQYF.

There are many counts of this clonotype. This chain connects TRBV20-1 to TRBJ2-7; 15 positions agree with TRBD2. Looked up from germline, CDR1 is DFQATT and CDR2 is SNEGSKA (reference sequence). Germline trimming cut 3 bases from V and 3 bases from J; bases unmatched to any gene: 6. The CDR3 has 16 amino acids. This CDR3 is CSARDGLAGGYYEQYF. CDR3 DNA sequence: TGCAGTGCTAGGGATGGACTAGCGGGGGGGTACTACGAGCAGTACTTC.

This clonotype has a count of ten or more. The rearrangement uses TRBV3-1 and TRBJ1-1; no clear D gene. Looked up from germline, CDR1 is LGHDT and CDR2 is YNNKEL (reference sequence). V lost 0 bases, J lost 10 bases, and 9 bases lay in between. The CDR3 consists of 12 residues. DNA of the CDR3: TGTGCCAGCAGCCAAGAGCAGCGGAGAGCTTTCTTT. Translation: CASSQEQRRAFF.

This clonotype was seen repeatedly, ten times or more. The chain recombines TRBV28 with TRBJ2-7, with D perhaps TRBD1 or TRBD2 (6 bases each). The CDR3 sequence is 13 residues long. The germline V gene has CDR1 MDHEN and CDR2 SYDVKM. V was shortened by 8 bases and J by 1 base, with 12 bases between the two germline ends. This CDR3 is CASLGGGSYEQYF. The CDR3 bases are TGTGCCAGCCTCGGGGGCGGGTCCTACGAGCAGTACTTC.

This clonotype appeared a few times. V usage is TRBV12-5 and J usage is TRBJ2-7; 9 bases map to TRBD1. Germline trimming cut 3 bases from V and 2 bases from J; bases unmatched to any gene: 5. The CDR3 length is 15 residues. In germline, CDR1 is LGHNT, CDR2 FRNRAP. CDR3 nucleotide sequence: TGTGCTAGTGGTTTCCGGGACAGGGTCACCTACGAGCAGTACTTC. This gives the protein CASGFRDRVTYEQYF.

This clonotype was seen at least ten times. The chain carries TRBV7-2 and TRBJ2-1; D might be TRBD1 (5 bases). Per germline, CDR1 SGHTA and CDR2 FQGNSA. This CDR3 has 12 residues. V lost 5 bases and J 9 bases, leaving 11 bases between the germline ends. The CDR3 DNA reads TGTGCCAGCAGCCAAACAGGTATTGAGCAGTTCTTC. Translated, it gives CASSQTGIEQFF. Filled out from reference TRBV7-2 and TRBJ2-1, the complete variable domain reads GAGVSQSPSNKVTEKGKDVELRCDPISGHTALYWYRQSLGQGLEFLIYFQGNSAPDKSGLPSDRFSAERTGGSVSTLTIQRTQQEDSAVYLCASSQTGIEQFFGPGTRLTVL.

The chain couples TRBV7-8 to TRBJ2-2, with 8 bases matching TRBD2. Germline V CDR1 and CDR2: SGHVS, FQNEAQ. This CDR3 spans 15 amino acids. With V trimmed by 3 bases and J by 9 bases, 9 bases remained unmatched. The CDR3 protein is CASSLGLAGPRELFF. The CDR3 nucleotides read TGTGCCAGCAGCTTGGGGCTAGCGGGTCCCCGGGAGCTGTTTTTT.

This clonotype was counted at least ten times. At one boundary the junction diverges from the germline segment, which might be a read error. The J gene is TRBJ2-5, the V gene TRBV7-7; TRBD2 matches at 15 bases. CDR1 SSHAT and CDR2 FNYEAQ come from the germline V gene (reference sequence). This CDR3 is 17 amino acids long. CDR3 amino acids: CASSQRTSGRGQETQYF. For the CDR3, the DNA is TGTGCTAGCAGCCAACGGACTAGCGGGAGGGGGCAAGAGACCCAGTACTTC. Variable domain in full (rest from reference TRBV7-7 and TRBJ2-5): GAGVSQSPRYKVTKRGQDVTLRCDPISSHATLYWYQQALGQGPEFLTYFNYEAQPDKSGLPSDRFSAERPEGSISTLTIQRTEQRDSAMYRCASSQRTSGRGQETQYFGPGTRLLVL.

V gene TRBV5-1 combines with J gene TRBJ1-3, with 7 bases matching TRBD1. Germline values: CDR1 SGHRS, CDR2 YFSETQ. The ends lost 1 base at V and 4 bases at J; junction bases unmatched: 5. This CDR3 is 15 amino acids long. This CDR3 is CASSLTGAGGNTIYF. The CDR3 DNA sequence: TGCGCCAGCAGCTTGACAGGGGCAGGCGGAAACACCATATATTTT.

This clonotype was detected ten times or more. The chain combines TRBV18 with TRBJ2-7, with 8 bases lining up with TRBD2. This CDR3 comprises 15 residues. CDR1 and CDR2 from the germline V gene are KGHSH and LQKENI. The V gene end was trimmed by 2 bases and the J gene end by 3 bases; junction bases not matched to a gene: 6. In DNA, the CDR3 is TGTGCCAGCTCACCAAATGCGGGAGGTAGCTACGAGCAGTACTTC. This codes for CASSPNAGGSYEQYF.

The table lists this clonotype with many counts. The chain combines TRBV2 with TRBJ2-1; D is undetermined. Germline V gene data show CDR1 as SNHLY and CDR2 as FYNNEI. Between the trimmed V and J ends, which lost 5 bases and 0 bases, there was a span of 11 bases. The CDR3 is made up of 15 amino acids. The CDR3 DNA reads as TGTGCCAGCAGTAAGTTACTCCCCTCCTACAATGAGCAGTTCTTC. The encoded protein is CASSKLLPSYNEQFF. Complete variable domain (other parts from reference TRBV2 and TRBJ2-1): EPEVTQTPSHQVTQMGQEVILRCVPISNHLYFYWYRQILGQKVEFLVSFYNNEISEKSEIFDDQFSVERPDGSNFTLKIRSTKLEDSAMYFCASSKLLPSYNEQFFGPGTRLTVL.

This clonotype was seen repeatedly, ten times or more. This chain uses TRBV6-1 with TRBJ2-3; D perhaps matches TRBD1 (5 bases). This CDR3 has 11 residues. The germline CDR1 and CDR2 sequences are MNHNS and SASEGT. Trimming removed 6 bases at V and 7 bases at J, with 8 bases between. The CDR3 DNA reads TGTGCCAGCAGCCCAGGGAATACGCAGTATTTT. As protein: CASSPGNTQYF.

This clonotype was counted between two and nine times. CDR3 amino acids: CASSERLADYNEQFF. The CDR3 nucleotides read TGTGCCAGCAGCGAGCGACTAGCGGACTACAATGAGCAGTTCTTC. The chain is built from TRBV7-9 and TRBJ2-1, with 9 bases aligning to TRBD2. Germline V gives CDR1 SEHNR, CDR2 FQNEAQ (reference sequence). V gave up 5 bases and J gave up 3 bases; unmatched junction bases: 5. CDR3 size: 15 residues. Using reference TRBV7-9 and TRBJ2-1 for the parts outside the CDR3, the full variable domain is DTGVSQNPRHKITKRGQNVTFRCDPISEHNRLYWYRQTLGQGPEFLTYFQNEAQLEKSRLLSDRFSAERPKGSFSTLEIQRTEQGDSAMYLCASSERLADYNEQFFGPGTRLTVL.

This clonotype occurred a few times. V gene TRBV7-9 combines with J gene TRBJ2-1; TRBD1 matches at 9 bases. CDR3 length equals 16 residues. The V segment lost 1 base and the J segment 7 bases; nucleotides outside the gene matches: 8. Germline lookup yields CDR1 SEHNR and CDR2 FQNEAQ (reference sequence). In nucleotides, the CDR3 is TGTGCCAGCAGCTTAGGGGGGGGACAGGGCGTGAATGAGCAGTTCTTC. It yields the protein CASSLGGGQGVNEQFF. The complete variable domain, with remaining parts taken from reference TRBV7-9 and TRBJ2-1, reads DTGVSQNPRHKITKRGQNVTFRCDPISEHNRLYWYRQTLGQGPEFLTYFQNEAQLEKSRLLSDRFSAERPKGSFSTLEIQRTEQGDSAMYLCASSLGGGQGVNEQFFGPGTRLTVL.

This clonotype appeared a few times. The chain carries TRBV20-1 and TRBJ2-1, with 11 bases lining up with TRBD2. Germline V gives CDR1 DFQATT, CDR2 SNEGSKA (reference sequence). Losses at the gene ends were 1 base for V and 7 bases for J; bases not matched to a gene: 9. The CDR3 is made up of 16 amino acids. The CDR3: CSARAPLAGVGNEQFF. The CDR3 nucleotides read TGCAGTGCTAGAGCCCCACTAGCGGGAGTCGGGAATGAGCAGTTCTTC.

This clonotype was picked up many times. This chain joins TRBV12-3 or TRBV12-4 and TRBJ2-5; 9 positions match TRBD1. V shed 4 bases and J 4 bases; nucleotides not matched to a gene: 7. This CDR3 comprises 15 residues. The CDR3 DNA follows: TGTGCCAGCAGTTCATGGGACAGGGAGGGAGAGACCCAGTACTTC. This translates into CASSSWDREGETQYF.

Concerning this clonotype: Being one base from a much bigger clone, this may be a read error. The chain recombines TRBV7-9 with TRBJ2-5; 7 bases are shared with TRBD1. The CDR3 extends over 15 amino acids. Germline CDR1 reads SEHNR; CDR2 reads FQNEAQ (reference sequence). The CDR3 loop reads CTSSRSKGQQETQYF. CDR3 DNA: TGTACCAGCAGCCGGTCTAAGGGACAGCAAGAGACCCAGTACTTC.

Many counts were recorded for this clonotype. The chain couples TRBV12-5 to TRBJ2-3; TRBD2 agrees at 11 bases. This CDR3 comprises 16 residues. V lost 4 bases, J lost 2 bases, and 5 bases stayed unmatched. CDR1 and CDR2 from the germline V gene are LGHNT and FRNRAP. CDR3 nucleotides: TGTGCTAGTGGTTCAACTAGCGGGAGTTTCACAGATACGCAGTATTTT. Amino acids: CASGSTSGSFTDTQYF. Together with reference TRBV12-5 and TRBJ2-3, the CDR3 gives the full variable domain: DARVTQTPRHKVTEMGQEVTMRCQPILGHNTVFWYRQTMMQGLELLAYFRNRAPLDDSGMPKDRFSAEMPDATLATLKIQPSEPRDSAVYFCASGSTSGSFTDTQYFGPGTRLTVL.

In its sample, this clonotype was seen a few times. With a much larger clone just one base away, this may be a read error. Since the CDR3 does not end with the conserved phenylalanine or tryptophan, this likely comes from a read error. The rearrangement links TRBV24-1 to TRBJ2-5, with 12 bases lining up with TRBD2. This CDR3 comprises 17 residues. Germline V gene sequence: CDR1 KGHDR, CDR2 SFDVKD. V shed 3 bases and J 2 bases; nucleotides not matched to a gene: 6. CDR3 DNA sequence: TGTGCCACCAGTGATCCGGGGCTAGCGGGAGGGCAAGAGACCCAGTACCTC. Translating it yields CATSDPGLAGGQETQYL.

The CDR3 DNA reads TGTGCCACCAGCAGCAAACTAGCGGGAGAGACCCAGTACTTC. Translating it yields CATSSKLAGETQYF. The chain employs TRBV15 and TRBJ2-5; 9 nucleotides agree with TRBD2. The CDR3 is 14 residues long. In germline, CDR1 is LNHNV, CDR2 YYDKDF (reference sequence). V lost 3 bases, J lost 4 bases, and 3 bases stayed unmatched.

This clonotype has ten or more counts. The chain recombines TRBV2 with TRBJ1-2, with 7 bases identical to TRBD1. Trimming at V came to 6 bases and at J to 5 bases, leaving 15 bases not matched to a gene. Germline loops: CDR1 SNHLY, CDR2 FYNNEI. The CDR3 covers 16 residues. The CDR3 region has the DNA TGTGCCAGCAGGGGGTCAGAAGGACAGGTGGGGTATGGCTACACCTTC. As protein: CASRGSEGQVGYGYTF.

This clonotype was seen repeatedly, ten times or more. The chain joins TRBV28 to TRBJ1-5; 7 nucleotides match TRBD1. This CDR3 contains 14 residues. Germline V gives CDR1 MDHEN, CDR2 SYDVKM. After removal of 10 bases from V and 6 bases from J, the junction contained 12 bases not matched to a gene. The CDR3: CATLIDRVGQPQHF. For the CDR3, the DNA is TGTGCCACCCTAATCGACAGGGTTGGTCAGCCCCAGCATTTT.

On this clonotype itself: A read error is possible here, since a much larger clone lies one base away. Given the absence of the conserved phenylalanine or tryptophan at the CDR3 end, a read error is likely. This chain joins TRBV7-2 and TRBJ1-1; tentative D call: TRBD1 (6 bases). The CDR3 totals 15 residues. Per the germline V gene, CDR1 is SGHTA and CDR2 is FQGNSA. The V end was cut by 0 bases, the J end by 4 bases, with 12 bases between. The CDR3 DNA reads TGTGCCAGCAGCTTAGCGTCGCTAGGGGGCACTGAAGCTTTCGTT. Protein sequence: CASSLASLGGTEAFV.

This clonotype was seen ten or more times. V usage is TRBV20-1 and J usage is TRBJ2-6; D possibly corresponds to TRBD1 (5 bases). This CDR3 is built from 16 residues. The germline V gene encodes CDR1 DFQATT and CDR2 SNEGSKA (reference sequence). V shed 3 bases and J shed 0 bases, with 12 bases lying between them. Here the CDR3 reads CSARGPGSSGANVLTF. The CDR3 DNA reads as TGCAGTGCTAGGGGGCCCGGTAGCTCTGGGGCCAACGTCCTGACTTTC.